This T cell receptor (beta chain) was obtained from a study of blood T cell repertoires in COVID-19. Study in general: The United States, Italy and Spain provided the acute and convalescent COVID-19 samples. T cells, B-cell-depleted T cells, or PBMCs supplied cDNA or gDNA.

On this clone itself: The identical CDR3 is also encoded by other nucleotide sequences in the sample.

Deletions cut 1 base from V and 2 bases from J, with 5 bases between. Germline assignment: CDR1 SGHDN and CDR2 FVKESK. This CDR3 contains 13 residues. In the study's own analysis: Estimation of nucleated cell counts relied on the amplification of reference gene primers. The protocol was immunoSEQ multiplex PCR, while the TCRdb copy is restricted to in-frame clones and leaves out a portion. The V and J calls and clone size come from that table; D and trimming were worked out from the DNA. This sample yields under 200,000 clones, of which about 86% are seen a single time; around 3.5% belongs to the top ten.

The origin of this receptor is a man aged 18 to 30 with active or convalescent COVID-19. The genes are TRBV14 and TRBJ1-1; D uncertain. Sample: peripheral blood. CDR3 protein: CASSQVRNTEAFF. Here the CDR3 DNA reads TGTGCCAGCAGCCAAGTGAGAAACACTGAAGCTTTCTTT.